This entry lists 3 T cell receptor beta chains sequenced from one sample in a study of human CD8 memory T cell subsets. Libraries of TCR beta chains were produced by 5' RACE (UMI-labeled). TCRdb reanalyzed the 5' RACE reads, giving one entry per CDR3 protein sequence and no DNA. This sample's table has roughly 5,000 distinct CDR3 sequences. TPEX cells were exhausted-like CCR7+ PD-1+ TIGIT+ early memory CD8+ T cells. The sequenced sample was CD8+ T cells from PBMCs. The receptors originated from a human donor in good health.

This clonotype counts as medium-sized by frequency. The chain links TRBV29-1 to TRBJ2-1; the D call of TRBD1 rests on TCRdb alone, since no DNA is present to check it. Germline loops: CDR1 SQVTM, CDR2 ANQGSEA. CDR3 length: 11 amino acids. The CDR3 loop is CSVVALSGQFF.

The chain is built from TRBV5-1 and TRBJ2-3; lacking DNA, the TRBD1 call made by TCRdb goes unchecked. The CDR3 contains 13 residues. CDR1 and CDR2 from the germline V gene are SGHRS and YFSETQ. This CDR3 is CASSLRGTDTQYF.

The gene calls are TRBV29-1 and TRBJ2-5; TCRdb returns TRBD1, unconfirmable since there is no DNA. Germline CDR1 and CDR2: SQVTM and ANQGSEA. CDR3 length: 13 residues. CDR3 protein: CSVVPGTRETQYF.